This entry features one T cell receptor (beta chain) sequence. Germline CDR1 is SGHRS and CDR2 is YFSETQ. The CDR3 has 15 residues. V was trimmed by 2 bases and J by 4 bases, leaving 15 bases between them. Followed longitudinally, the Seattle patients had been enrolled during active infection. This record belongs to a study of blood T cell repertoires in COVID-19. Study details: Whether acute or convalescent, the COVID-19 samples came from the United States, Italy and Spain.

As handled by the study authors: Estimates of nucleated cell counts were drawn from the amplification of reference gene primers. Some clones are missing from TCRdb's copy, which holds only in-frame ones; the method was immunoSEQ multiplex PCR. Clonal size and the V and J genes are those of that table, whereas D and trimming came from the DNA. The sample has hundreds of thousands of clones, 75% to 85% seen once. V usage is TRBV5-1 and J usage is TRBJ1-1; no firm D call. Sequenced: peripheral blood. This TCR came from a woman under 40 with COVID-19, enrolled during active disease. CDR3 sequence reads: CASSFSGSGSTEAFF. For the CDR3, the DNA is TGCGCCAGCAGCTTTTCGGGGTCGGGGAGCACTGAAGCTTTCTTT.